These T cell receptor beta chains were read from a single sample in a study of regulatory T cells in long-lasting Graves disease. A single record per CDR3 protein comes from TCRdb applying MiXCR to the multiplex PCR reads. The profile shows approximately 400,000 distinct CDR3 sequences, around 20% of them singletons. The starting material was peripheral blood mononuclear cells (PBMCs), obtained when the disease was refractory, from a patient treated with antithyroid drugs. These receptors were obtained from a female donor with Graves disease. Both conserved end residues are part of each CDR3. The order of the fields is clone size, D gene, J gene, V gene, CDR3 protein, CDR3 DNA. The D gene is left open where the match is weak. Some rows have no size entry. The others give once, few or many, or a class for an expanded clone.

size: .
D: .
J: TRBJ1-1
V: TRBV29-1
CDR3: CSVGGVLGMTTEAFF
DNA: TGCAGCGTCGGGGGGGTGCTCGGTATGACCACTGAAGCTTTCTTT

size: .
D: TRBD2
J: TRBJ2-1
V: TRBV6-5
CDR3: CASSYSGGLAGVNEQFF
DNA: TGTGCCAGCAGTTACTCCGGGGGGCTAGCGGGAGTCAATGAGCAGTTCTTC

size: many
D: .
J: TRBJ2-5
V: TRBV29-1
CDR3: CSVGTRLAETQYF
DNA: TGCAGCGTTGGCACGCGATTGGCAGAGACCCAGTACTTC

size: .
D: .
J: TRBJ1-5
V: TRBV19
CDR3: CASSRTAGTQLQPQHF
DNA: TGTGCCAGTAGTCGAACGGCCGGGACACAACTTCAGCCCCAGCATTTT

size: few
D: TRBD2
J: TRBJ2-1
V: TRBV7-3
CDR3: CASSLISGVPYNEQFF
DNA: TGTGCCAGCAGCTTAATTAGCGGGGTACCCTACAATGAGCAGTTCTTC

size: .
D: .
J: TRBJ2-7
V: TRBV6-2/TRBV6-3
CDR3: CASRPGQNYEQYF
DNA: TGTGCCAGCAGACCCGGACAGAACTACGAGCAGTACTTC

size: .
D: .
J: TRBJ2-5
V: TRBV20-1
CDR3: CSATTVGAVHRETQYF
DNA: TGCAGTGCTACCACTGTTGGGGCAGTACACCGGGAGACCCAGTACTTC

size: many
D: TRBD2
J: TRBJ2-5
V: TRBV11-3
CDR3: CASSPLAGLFVFETQYF
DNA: TGTGCCAGCAGCCCCCTAGCGGGACTTTTTGTATTCGAGACCCAGTACTTC

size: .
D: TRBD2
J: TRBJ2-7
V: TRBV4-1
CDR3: CASSQGLAGSCEQYF
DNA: TGCGCCAGCAGCCAAGGGCTAGCGGGTTCCTGCGAGCAGTACTTC

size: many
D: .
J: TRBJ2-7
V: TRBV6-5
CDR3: CASSYGISYEQYF
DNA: TGTGCCAGCAGTTATGGCATCTCCTACGAGCAGTACTTC

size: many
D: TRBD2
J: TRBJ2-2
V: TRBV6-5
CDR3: CASSYSLAGVRTGELFF
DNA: TGTGCCAGCAGTTACTCACTAGCGGGAGTACGCACCGGGGAGCTGTTTTTT

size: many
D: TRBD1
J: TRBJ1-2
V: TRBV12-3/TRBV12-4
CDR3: CASSSGQGATYGYTF
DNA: TGTGCCAGCAGTTCCGGACAGGGGGCGACTTATGGCTACACCTTC

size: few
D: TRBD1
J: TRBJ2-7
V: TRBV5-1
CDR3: CASSRDRGRREQYF
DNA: TGCGCCAGCAGCCGCGACAGGGGCCGGAGGGAGCAGTACTTC

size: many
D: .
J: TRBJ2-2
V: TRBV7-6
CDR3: CATNGGSDGELFF
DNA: TGTGCCACGAATGGGGGAAGTGACGGGGAGCTGTTTTTT

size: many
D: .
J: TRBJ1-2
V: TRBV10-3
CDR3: CAISESRGRGDYGYTF
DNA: TGTGCCATCAGTGAGAGTCGGGGCAGGGGTGACTATGGCTACACCTTC

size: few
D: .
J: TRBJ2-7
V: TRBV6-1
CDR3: CASSQGRNTYEQYF
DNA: TGTGCCAGCAGTCAAGGGCGGAACACCTACGAGCAGTACTTC

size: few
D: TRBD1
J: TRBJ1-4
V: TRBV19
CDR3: CASTRGQGIGEKLFF
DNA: TGTGCCAGCACAAGGGGGCAGGGAATAGGGGAAAAACTGTTTTTT

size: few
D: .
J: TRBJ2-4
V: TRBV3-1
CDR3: CASSPAAERAKNIQYF
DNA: TGTGCCAGCAGCCCAGCAGCGGAACGAGCCAAAAACATTCAGTACTTC

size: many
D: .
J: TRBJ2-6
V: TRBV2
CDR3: CASSGSASGANVLTF
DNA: TGTGCCAGCAGTGGGTCCGCCTCTGGGGCCAACGTCCTGACTTTC

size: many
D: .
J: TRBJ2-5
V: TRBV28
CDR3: CASRGGAAGRETQYF
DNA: TGTGCCAGCAGAGGGGGAGCGGCGGGAAGAGAGACCCAGTACTTC

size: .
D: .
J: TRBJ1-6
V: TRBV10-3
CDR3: CAIRVDSRYNSPLHF
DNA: TGTGCCATCAGAGTAGACAGCCGCTATAATTCACCCCTCCACTTT

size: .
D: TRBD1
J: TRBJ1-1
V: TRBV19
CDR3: CASTPRTGYTEAFF
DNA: TGTGCCAGTACTCCCAGGACAGGATACACTGAAGCTTTCTTT

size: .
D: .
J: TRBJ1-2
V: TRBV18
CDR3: CASSPRGDGYTF
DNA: TGTGCCAGCTCACCCCGGGGGGATGGCTACACCTTC

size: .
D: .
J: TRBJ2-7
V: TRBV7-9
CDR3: CAAQNKEGDRVYEQYF
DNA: TGTGCCGCCCAGAATAAGGAGGGGGACAGAGTTTACGAGCAGTACTTC

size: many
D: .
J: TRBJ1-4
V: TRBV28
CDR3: CASHPNQGLDEKLFF
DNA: TGTGCCAGTCACCCCAACCAGGGGTTGGATGAAAAACTGTTTTTT

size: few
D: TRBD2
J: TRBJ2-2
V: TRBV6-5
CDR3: CASSSGTSTTGELFF
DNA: TGTGCCAGCAGTTCCGGGACTAGTACCACCGGGGAGCTGTTTTTT

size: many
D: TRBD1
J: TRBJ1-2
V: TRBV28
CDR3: CASSHMTGNYGYTF
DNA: TGTGCCAGCAGCCATATGACAGGGAACTATGGCTACACCTTC

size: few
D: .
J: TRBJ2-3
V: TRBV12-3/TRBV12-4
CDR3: CASSIGQIDTQYF
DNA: TGTGCCAGCAGTATCGGACAGATAGATACGCAGTATTTT

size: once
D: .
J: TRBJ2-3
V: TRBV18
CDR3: CASSPSNSPDTQYF
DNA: TGTGCCAGCTCACCCTCGAACAGCCCAGATACGCAGTATTTT

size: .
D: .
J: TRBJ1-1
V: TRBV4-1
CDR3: CASSQDIGTGSEAFF
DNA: TGCGCCAGCAGCCAAGATATCGGGACTGGGTCTGAAGCTTTCTTT

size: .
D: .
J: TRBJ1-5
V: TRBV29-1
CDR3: CSGGGGDQPQHF
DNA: TGCAGCGGCGGGGGAGGGGATCAGCCCCAGCATTTT

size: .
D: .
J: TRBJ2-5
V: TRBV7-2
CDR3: CASSSRTKQETQYF
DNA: TGTGCCAGCAGCTCAAGGACTAAGCAAGAGACCCAGTACTTC

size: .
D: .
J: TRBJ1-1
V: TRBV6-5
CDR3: CASSYSQGLFKDAFF
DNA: TGTGCCAGCAGTTACTCTCAGGGTCTATTCAAGGATGCTTTCTTT

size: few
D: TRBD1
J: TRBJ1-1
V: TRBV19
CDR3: CASSNRGTEAFF
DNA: TGTGCCAGTAGTAACAGGGGCACTGAAGCTTTCTTT

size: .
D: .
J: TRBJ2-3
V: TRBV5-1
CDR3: CASSWEADTQYF
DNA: TGCGCCAGCAGCTGGGAGGCGGATACGCAGTATTTT

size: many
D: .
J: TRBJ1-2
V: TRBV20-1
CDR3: CSARGRGWVSGYTF
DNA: TGCAGTGCTAGGGGACGGGGATGGGTGAGTGGCTACACCTTC

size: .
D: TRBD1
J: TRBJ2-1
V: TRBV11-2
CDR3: CASSPRPTGGRQGEQFF
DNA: TGTGCCAGCAGCCCCCGACCGACAGGGGGGAGGCAGGGTGAGCAGTTCTTC

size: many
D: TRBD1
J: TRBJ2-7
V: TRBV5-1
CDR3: CASSPLRTGRYEQYF
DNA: TGCGCCAGCAGCCCGCTAAGGACAGGGCGCTACGAGCAGTACTTC